This TCR beta chain was profiled in a study of T cells in Graves' hyperthyroidism and ophthalmopathy. Germline V gene sequence: CDR1 SNHLY, CDR2 FYNNEI. V lost 3 bases to trimming and J lost 6 bases, with 12 bases between them. This CDR3 contains 13 residues. The sample holds many counts of this clonotype. Amplified TCR beta CDR3 regions came from RNA transcripts. Initially, a first-round RT-PCR of the TCR CDR3 employed the HTBI primer set. TCRdb used MiXCR to reprocess the multiplex PCR reads, holding one entry per CDR3 protein. The repertoire holds roughly 130,000 distinct CDR3 sequences, with approximately 20% as singletons.

This rearrangement joins TRBV2 to TRBJ2-7, with D perhaps matching TRBD1 (5 bases). Sequencing input: blood. The sequence was collected from a woman aged 45 to 65 with Graves' hyperthyroidism that later progressed to Graves' ophthalmopathy. DNA of the CDR3: TGTGCCAGCAGTGACTTGCGGACAACCGAGCAGTACTTC. Its translation is CASSDLRTTEQYF.